A single sample gave rise to the 15 T cell receptor beta chains below, sequenced in a study of shared clonotypes between healthy human individuals. Clones were sequenced by immunoSEQ multiplex PCR, and TCRdb holds only the in-frame ones, with some missing. In the table there are roughly 2,000,000 clones, approximately 94% of which are singletons. Terminally differentiated effector memory CD45RA+ cells were excluded from the naive CD8 cells, which were CD45RO-negative and positively selected for CCR7. Material: naive CD8+ T cells sorted from blood. These receptors were collected from a man aged 18 to 29 in good health.

The chain combines TRBV7-6 with TRBJ2-7; 9 nucleotides match TRBD2. The length of the CDR3 is 15 residues. V shed 3 bases and J 0 bases; nucleotides not matched to a gene: 3. In germline, CDR1 is SGHVS, CDR2 FNYEAQ. Here the CDR3 DNA reads TGTGCCAGCAGCTTGGCGGGGGGGCCCTCCTACGAGCAGTACTTC. It encodes CASSLAGGPSYEQYF.

The chain has TRBV2 and TRBJ2-3; 9 nucleotides agree with TRBD1. The CDR3 loop spans 15 amino acids. V dropped 8 bases and J dropped 2; count of bases not matched to a gene: 8. The germline V gene has CDR1 SNHLY and CDR2 FYNNEI. The CDR3 sequence is CASARTGANTDTQYF. The CDR3 coding sequence is TGTGCCAGCGCCAGGACAGGGGCGAACACAGATACGCAGTATTTT.

This rearrangement joins TRBV7-2 to TRBJ2-7; TRBD2 matches 10 bases. From germline, CDR1 is SGHTA and CDR2 FQGNSA. Trimming cost V 2 bases and J 3 bases; bases outside gene matches: 7. CDR3 length equals 16 residues. The CDR3 sequence: CASSLRLAGDFYEQYF. CDR3 in DNA: TGTGCCAGCAGCTTAAGGCTAGCGGGGGATTTCTACGAGCAGTACTTC.

The V gene is TRBV27, the J gene TRBJ1-3; D perhaps matches TRBD1 (6 bases). CDR3 length: 16 amino acids. Trimming shortened V by 5 bases and J by 3 bases, and 17 bases separated the two germline ends. Germline V gene data show CDR1 as MNHEY and CDR2 as SMNVEV (reference sequence). The CDR3 region has the DNA TGTGCCAGCAGTCCCCGTGGAGGGGGTGTTGGAAACACCATATATTTT. This translates into CASSPRGGGVGNTIYF.

The genes are TRBV4-1 and TRBJ1-2, with D unclear. Trimming cost V 0 bases and J 2 bases, with 7 bases left between them. This CDR3 is built from 14 residues. Germline assignment: CDR1 MGHRA and CDR2 YSYEKL. The CDR3 DNA follows: TGCGCCAGCAGCCAAGATGCGGACAACTATGGCTACACCTTC. Translating it yields CASSQDADNYGYTF.

The chain carries TRBV9 and TRBJ2-2; D unresolved. The V end lost 0 bases, the J end lost 6 bases, and 18 bases lay between the germline ends. The CDR3 is made up of 17 amino acids. Germline V gene sequence: CDR1 SGDLS, CDR2 YYNGEE. The CDR3 protein is CASSVEDGRGVAGELFF. The CDR3 region has the DNA TGTGCCAGCAGCGTAGAGGACGGCCGTGGGGTGGCCGGGGAGCTGTTTTTT.

Points on this clone: In the same sample, other DNA sequences code for this CDR3. The chain recombines TRBV6-5 with TRBJ2-3; TRBD1 agrees at 8 bases. V lost 0 bases, J lost 4 bases, and 3 bases stayed unmatched. Germline assignment: CDR1 MNHEY and CDR2 SVGAGI. The CDR3 totals 15 residues. The chain's CDR3 is CASSYSDRVADTQYF. CDR3 sequence (DNA): TGTGCCAGCAGTTACTCGGACAGGGTTGCAGATACGCAGTATTTT.

This chain joins TRBV30 and TRBJ1-2; 10 nucleotides align to TRBD1. Looked up from germline, CDR1 is GTSNPN and CDR2 is SVGIG (reference sequence). V was clipped by 2 bases and J by 4 bases; unmatched bases: 7. This CDR3 has 15 amino acids. CDR3 coding DNA: TGTGCCTGGAGTATTTTAGGACAGGGGGTCTATGGCTACACCTTC. Protein sequence: CAWSILGQGVYGYTF.

On this clone: The sample holds other DNA sequences that translate to the same CDR3. This chain's CDR3 is CSARTGYEQYF. The CDR3 DNA reads TGCAGTGCTAGAACGGGCTACGAGCAGTACTTC. The chain uses TRBV20-1 and TRBJ2-7; D call uncertain. The V end was cut by 2 bases, the J end by 3 bases, with 5 bases between. The CDR3 is 11 amino acids. Germline V gene sequence: CDR1 DFQATT, CDR2 SNEGSKA (reference sequence).

The chain has TRBV30 and TRBJ1-2; D unresolved. The CDR3 has 13 residues. Germline-derived CDR1 and CDR2 are GTSNPN and SVGIG (reference sequence). V was trimmed by 4 bases and J by 4 bases, leaving 13 bases between them. The CDR3 coding sequence is TGTGCCTGGAAGAAGACCGGCATCTATGGCTACACCTTC. Its translation: CAWKKTGIYGYTF.

The chain carries TRBV19 and TRBJ1-6; 11 nucleotides line up with TRBD1. Trimming cost V 5 bases and J 0 bases; bases outside gene matches: 12. The CDR3 is 20 amino acids. Germline V lookup: CDR1 LNHDA, CDR2 SQIVND (reference sequence). The CDR3 nucleotides read TGTGCCAGTAGTGCAGGACAGGGGGCCGCGTGGAGCTCCTATAATTCACCCCTCCACTTT. This gives the protein CASSAGQGAAWSSYNSPLHF.

This chain links TRBV5-6 with TRBJ1-5; weak D call: TRBD1 (6 bases). Germline-derived CDR1 and CDR2 are SGHDT and YYEEEE. The CDR3 contains 15 residues. The germline V and J ends were trimmed by 1 base and 3 bases, with 11 bases remaining between them. The CDR3 nucleotides are TGTGCCAGCAGCTTGCTTGGGGACACCAATCAGCCCCAGCATTTT. This translates into CASSLLGDTNQPQHF.

J is TRBJ1-1 and V is TRBV7-2; D is unclear. Germline V lookup: CDR1 SGHTA, CDR2 FQGNSA. Trimming took off 7 bases at V and 0 bases at J, with 9 bases between the two ends. CDR3 size: 13 residues. The CDR3 DNA reads as TGTGCCAGCATGACTTCTTTGAACACTGAAGCTTTCTTT. This translates into CASMTSLNTEAFF.

This rearrangement joins TRBV7-9 to TRBJ2-7; D is undetermined. The CDR3 is 13 amino acids. Germline CDR1 SEHNR, CDR2 FQNEAQ (reference sequence). The V end lost 5 bases, the J end lost 6 bases, and 14 bases lay between the germline ends. CDR3 sequence reads: CASSEGIGVEQYF. In DNA form, the CDR3 reads TGTGCCAGCAGCGAAGGAATTGGGGTCGAGCAGTACTTC. Complete variable domain (other parts from reference TRBV7-9 and TRBJ2-7): DTGVSQNPRHKITKRGQNVTFRCDPISEHNRLYWYRQTLGQGPEFLTYFQNEAQLEKSRLLSDRFSAERPKGSFSTLEIQRTEQGDSAMYLCASSEGIGVEQYFGPGTRLTVT.

CDR3 in amino acids: CASSIPFWASGINEQFF. Here the CDR3 DNA reads TGTGCCAGTAGTATTCCGTTCTGGGCTAGCGGGATAAATGAGCAGTTCTTC. J is TRBJ2-1 and V is TRBV19; TRBD2 agrees at 9 bases. The CDR3 runs to 17 residues. Germline CDR1 LNHDA, CDR2 SQIVND (reference sequence). The J segment lost 7 bases and the V segment lost 3 bases, leaving 13 bases of the junction unmatched.